The rows below give T cell receptor beta chains drawn from one sample of a study of CD8 T cells in ankylosing spondylitis. TCRdb fed the 5' RACE reads into MiXCR, producing one record per CDR3 protein. The sample lists approximately 200,000 distinct CDR3 sequences, 10% to 15% occurring once. Input material: blood, either unsorted or a sorted T cell fraction (not recorded which). The receptors stem from a female donor with ankylosing spondylitis or in good health (not recorded which). CDR3s include the opening cysteine and the closing phenylalanine or tryptophan. The D gene is left open where the match is weak. Clone size, where shown, is once, few, many, or a class for clones that have expanded.

clone_size	d_call	v_call	j_call	cdr3_length	cdr3_aa	cdr3_nt
few	NA	TRBV5-6	TRBJ1-3	16	CASSLGDRSPGNTIYF	TGTGCCAGCAGCTTGGGTGACAGGTCCCCTGGAAACACCATATATTTT
few	TRBD1	TRBV7-2	TRBJ2-7	15	CASRTTGGPSYEQYF	TGTGCCAGCAGGACGACAGGGGGCCCCTCCTACGAGCAGTACTTC
NA	NA	TRBV5-1	TRBJ1-4	15	CASSFEGISNEKLFF	TGCGCTAGCAGCTTCGAAGGGATTTCTAATGAAAAACTGTTTTTT
NA	TRBD1	TRBV7-3	TRBJ2-3	13	CASSFDRADTQYF	TGTGCCAGCAGCTTCGACAGGGCAGATACGCAGTATTTT
many	TRBD2	TRBV4-1	TRBJ2-7	15	CASSPGLAGKNEQYF	TGCGCCAGCAGTCCGGGACTAGCGGGAAAAAACGAGCAGTACTTC
few	TRBD2	TRBV7-2	TRBJ2-3	17	CASRMGLAGAHTDTQYF	TGTGCCAGCAGGATGGGACTAGCGGGAGCTCACACAGATACGCAGTATTTT
many	NA	TRBV12-3/TRBV12-4	TRBJ2-1	15	CASRDLVGGLYEQFF	TGTGCCAGCAGGGACCTAGTCGGAGGGCTTTATGAGCAGTTCTTC
NA	NA	TRBV6-2/TRBV6-3	TRBJ2-2	14	CASNQRLGAGELFF	TGTGCCAGCAACCAGAGGTTGGGGGCCGGGGAGCTGTTTTTT
few	TRBD1	TRBV29-1	TRBJ2-2	13	CSAQTGYNGELFF	TGCAGCGCCCAGACAGGGTATAACGGGGAGCTGTTTTTT
few	NA	TRBV18	TRBJ2-3	16	CASSPGPGDGTYTQYF	TGTGCCAGCTCACCGGGCCCAGGGGACGGCACATATACGCAGTATTTT
few	TRBD2	TRBV12-3/TRBV12-4	TRBJ2-7	14	CASSRTSGYYEQYF	TGTGCCAGCAGTCGGACTAGCGGCTACTACGAGCAGTACTTC
NA	NA	TRBV18	TRBJ2-3	15	CASSPTLNTQDTQYF	TGTGCCAGCTCACCTACCCTAAACACACAGGATACGCAGTATTTT